The 24 T cell receptor beta chains given below trace back to one sample, sequenced in a study of T cells in localized non-small cell lung cancer. Produced via immunoSEQ multiplex PCR; TCRdb's table is partial and in-frame only. The sample comprises approximately 1,600 clones, around 20% of which are singletons, and about 19% rests with the top ten. The sample here was normal lung tissue next to the tumor, taken before any cancer treatment. The origin of the receptors is a woman aged 35 to 70 with stage I lung adenocarcinoma.

The rearrangement joins TRBV11-3 to TRBJ2-2, with D uncertain. Germline loops: CDR1 SGHNT, CDR2 YENEEA. The ends were cut back, 0 bases at V and 4 bases at J, with 9 bases in the middle. The CDR3 extends over 15 amino acids. The CDR3, as DNA: TGTGCCAGCAGCTTAGAGGCGAGAAGCACCGGGGAGCTGTTTTTT. Translation gives CASSLEARSTGELFF.

The V gene is TRBV29-1, the J gene TRBJ1-1; no clear D. The CDR3 extends over 12 amino acids. Trimming pared 4 bases from V and 3 bases from J, leaving 9 bases between. From germline, CDR1 is SQVTM and CDR2 ANQGSEA. Written as DNA, the CDR3 is TGCAGCGTTGTGGGCGGAGACACTGAAGCTTTCTTT. Translation gives CSVVGGDTEAFF.

The rearrangement uses TRBV11-3 and TRBJ2-3; TRBD2 matches at 10 bases. Germline CDR1 and CDR2: SGHNT and YENEEA. V shed 1 base, J shed 0 bases, and the junction held 10 bases outside the gene matches. The CDR3 sequence is 19 residues long. The CDR3 DNA reads TGTGCCAGCAGCTTAGGCGCCCAGCGGGGGGGCCCTAGCACAGATACGCAGTATTTT. Amino acids: CASSLGAQRGGPSTDTQYF.

This clone is large (0.1 to 1%) within its sample. The chain combines TRBV9 with TRBJ2-1; a weak D match, TRBD1 (6 bases). Germline lookup yields CDR1 SGDLS and CDR2 YYNGEE. V was shortened by 3 bases and J by 8 bases, with 15 bases between the two germline ends. This CDR3 comprises 14 residues. CDR3 loop: CASSAKQGWDEQFF. Written as DNA, the CDR3 is TGTGCCAGCAGCGCAAAACAGGGCTGGGATGAGCAGTTCTTC.

This clone was detected a few times. The chain recombines TRBV11-3 with TRBJ2-3; TRBD2 agrees at 14 bases. Germline V lookup: CDR1 SGHNT, CDR2 YENEEA. V lost 5 bases and J lost 6; bases outside the gene matches: 1. This CDR3 contains 14 residues. The CDR3 sequence is CASSGTSGSDTQYF. The CDR3, as DNA: TGTGCCAGCAGCGGGACTAGCGGGAGTGATACGCAGTATTTT.

This clone has more than one count but fewer than ten. V and J are TRBV7-1 and TRBJ1-4; D gene ambiguous. TRBV7-1 is annotated as an ORF whose role is uncertain. V dropped 4 bases and J dropped 8 bases, with 11 bases sitting between them. CDR3 length: 13 residues. The CDR3 here is CASSLRRGEKLFF. CDR3 DNA: TGTGCCAGCAGCTTAAGGCGGGGAGAAAAACTGTTTTTT.

This chain joins TRBV28 and TRBJ1-2; TRBD1 aligns across 9 bases. The CDR3 consists of 15 residues. Germline loops: CDR1 MDHEN, CDR2 SYDVKM. V shed 4 bases and J 6 bases; nucleotides not matched to a gene: 9. CDR3 region: CASSSLRGTGNGYTF. In nucleotides, the CDR3 is TGTGCCAGCAGTTCTTTAAGGGGGACAGGGAATGGCTACACCTTC.

The chain combines TRBV19 with TRBJ1-6, with D unresolved. The CDR3 spans 14 residues. Trimming left V 1 base short and J 8 bases short, with 9 bases between. The germline V gene has CDR1 LNHDA and CDR2 SQIVND (reference sequence). The CDR3 region is CASSIGPMDSPLHF. Here the CDR3 DNA reads TGTGCCAGTAGTATAGGGCCTATGGATTCACCCCTCCACTTT.

This clone was observed a few times. The genes are TRBV11-3 and TRBJ2-3; 9 bases line up with TRBD2. This CDR3 comprises 14 residues. CDR1 is SGHNT and CDR2 is YENEEA in the germline V gene. V lost 4 bases, J lost 6 bases, and 5 bases stayed unmatched. The CDR3 sequence: CASSSTSGPDTQYF. The DNA for the CDR3 is TGTGCCAGCAGCTCGACTAGCGGACCGGATACGCAGTATTTT.

In its sample, this clone is medium-sized (0.01 to 0.1%). CDR3 nucleotides: TGTGCCAGCAGCCCTACCTGGGGCCCAAACACTGAAGCTTTCTTT. Translation: CASSPTWGPNTEAFF. This chain joins TRBV11-3 and TRBJ1-1; TRBD1 might be the D (5 bases). This CDR3 is 15 amino acids long. The germline V gene has CDR1 SGHNT and CDR2 YENEEA. V was clipped by 5 bases and J by 2 bases, with 15 bases between them.

The J gene is TRBJ1-1, the V gene TRBV19; a weak D match, TRBD1 (5 bases). The germline V gene encodes CDR1 LNHDA and CDR2 SQIVND (reference sequence). With 1 base removed from V and 2 bases from J, the gap between germline ends came to 11 bases. The CDR3 is made up of 15 amino acids. The CDR3 DNA follows: TGTGCCAGTAGTATAGCTTGGGGGGATAACACTGAAGCTTTCTTT. It codes for CASSIAWGDNTEAFF. Using reference TRBV19 and TRBJ1-1 for the parts outside the CDR3, the full variable domain is DGGITQSPKYLFRKEGQNVTLSCEQNLNHDAMYWYRQDPGQGLRLIYYSQIVNDFQKGDIAEGYSVSREKKESFPLTVTSAQKNPTAFYLCASSIAWGDNTEAFFGQGTRLTVV.

In its sample, this clone ranks as large. The chain uses TRBV6-8 and TRBJ1-5; weak D call: TRBD1 (5 bases). Trimming cost V 5 bases and J 3 bases, with 11 bases left between them. From germline, CDR1 is MNHGY and CDR2 SAAAGT. CDR3 size: 14 residues. CDR3: CASSRDSNNQPQHF. For the CDR3, the DNA is TGTGCCAGCAGTCGGGACTCAAACAATCAGCCCCAGCATTTT.

This clone appeared a few times. The V and J genes are TRBV11-3 and TRBJ1-3; tentatively, D is TRBD1 (5 bases). The CDR3 consists of 14 residues. Germline-derived CDR1 and CDR2 are SGHNT and YENEEA. V lost 4 bases and J lost 11, with 18 bases in between. The CDR3 DNA is TGTGCCAGCAGCTCCGGGACCGGGATGGAGCCCATATATTTT. This gives the protein CASSSGTGMEPIYF.

This clone is classed as medium-sized. The V and J genes are TRBV11-3 and TRBJ2-1, with TRBD2 matching 10 bases. The CDR3 runs 15 residues. Trimming removed 5 bases from V and 5 bases from J; junction bases left unmatched: 6. The V gene's germline CDR1 is SGHNT and CDR2 YENEEA. CDR3 protein: CASSAGLAKNNEQFF. The CDR3 DNA reads TGTGCCAGCAGCGCGGGACTAGCGAAGAACAATGAGCAGTTCTTC.

This chain links TRBV23-1 with TRBJ2-3; TRBD1 might be the D (5 bases). TRBV23-1 falls under the ORF class, with uncertain function. CDR3 length: 13 residues. V lost 6 bases to trimming and J lost 1 base, with 8 bases between them. The CDR3 spells CASSSTGTDTQYF. CDR3 bases: TGCGCCAGCAGCTCGACAGGCACAGATACGCAGTATTTT.

This clone is medium-sized (0.01 to 0.1%). The chain carries TRBV6-8 and TRBJ1-2; 8 nucleotides match TRBD1. V trimming: 2 bases; J trimming: 8 bases; junction bases outside the gene matches: 10. This CDR3 is built from 15 residues. Germline CDR1 and CDR2: MNHGY and SAAAGT. In DNA form, the CDR3 reads TGTGCCAGCAGTTACGCCGGACAGGGATTGGGAGGCTACACCTTC. Translation: CASSYAGQGLGGYTF.

In its sample, this clone is medium-sized. This rearrangement joins TRBV6-8 to TRBJ2-1; 12 bases align to TRBD2. CDR3 size: 14 residues. CDR1 MNHGY and CDR2 SAAAGT come from the germline V gene. V shed 5 bases and J 7 bases; nucleotides not matched to a gene: 3. CDR3 coding DNA: TGTGCCAGCAGTGACGGGACTAGCGGGAATGAGCAGTTCTTC. Protein product: CASSDGTSGNEQFF.

The chain is built from TRBV30 and TRBJ1-5; tentatively, D is TRBD1 (5 bases). V shed 3 bases and J shed 2 bases, with 8 bases lying between them. CDR3 size: 13 residues. Per germline, CDR1 GTSNPN and CDR2 SVGIG (reference sequence). CDR3 coding DNA: TGTGCCTGGAGCAGGGAAGGCAATCAGCCCCAGCATTTT. Translating gives CAWSREGNQPQHF. Combining the CDR3 with reference TRBV30 and TRBJ1-5 gives the whole variable domain SQTIHQWPATLVQPVGSPLSLECTVEGTSNPNLYWYRQAAGRGLQLLFYSVGIGQISSEVPQNLSASRPQDRQFILSSKKLLLSDSGFYLCAWSREGNQPQHFGDGTRLSIL.

This clone is judged medium-sized (0.01 to 0.1%). V and J are TRBV11-3 and TRBJ2-1; tentative D call: TRBD2 (7 bases). Germline-derived CDR1 and CDR2 are SGHNT and YENEEA. V was pared by 4 bases and J by 7 bases, with 14 bases between. The CDR3 spans 14 residues. The CDR3 spells CASSYGGPRNEQFF. CDR3 bases: TGTGCCAGCAGCTACGGGGGGCCAAGGAATGAGCAGTTCTTC.

The V call is TRBV18, the J call TRBJ2-1; D gene uncertain. V was clipped by 2 bases and J by 5 bases, with 7 bases between them. Germline CDR1 KGHSH, CDR2 LQKENI. The CDR3 has 13 residues. In DNA form, the CDR3 reads TGTGCCAGCTCACCATCACTAAACAATGAGCAGTTCTTC. This gives the protein CASSPSLNNEQFF.

CDR3 residues: CASKQGTASTDTQYF. The CDR3, as DNA: TGTGCCAGTAAGCAAGGGACAGCTAGCACAGATACGCAGTATTTT. The rearrangement uses TRBV19 and TRBJ2-3, with TRBD1 identical over 7 bases. The length of the CDR3 is 15 residues. The germline gives CDR1 LNHDA, CDR2 SQIVND (reference sequence). The V segment lost 7 bases and the J segment 0 bases; nucleotides outside the gene matches: 7.

This chain links TRBV5-1 with TRBJ1-2; a weak D match, TRBD1 (5 bases). Trimming took off 0 bases at V and 6 bases at J, with 12 bases between the two ends. This CDR3 contains 14 residues. Per germline, CDR1 SGHRS and CDR2 YFSETQ. The CDR3 DNA reads as TGCGCCAGCAGCTTGGAGAGGGGTACGAATGGCTACACCTTC. It yields the protein CASSLERGTNGYTF.

Only a few counts were recorded for this clone. The J gene is TRBJ2-5, the V gene TRBV6-8, with TRBD1 matching 8 bases. After removal of 10 bases from V and 3 bases from J, the junction contained 13 bases not matched to a gene. The CDR3 is made up of 15 amino acids. The germline V gene encodes CDR1 MNHGY and CDR2 SAAAGT. The CDR3 loop is CAIRDYGTGEETQYF. CDR3 nucleotide sequence: TGTGCCATCAGGGATTACGGGACAGGTGAAGAGACCCAGTACTTC.

With regard to this clone: One end of the junction varies from germline; a read error may be responsible. This chain joins TRBV6-8 and TRBJ2-6; D is unclear. Germline V gene data show CDR1 as MNHGY and CDR2 as SAAAGT. This CDR3 region has 17 residues. This CDR3 is CASSDSSRSSGANVLTF. The CDR3 nucleotides are TGTGCCAGCAGTGACTCGAGCAGGAGCTCTGGGGCCAACGTCCTGACTTTC.